Presented here are 22 T cell receptor beta chains from one specimen sequenced in a study of blood T cell repertoires in COVID-19. Profiled with immunoSEQ multiplex PCR; TCRdb holds only in-frame clones, not every one. The table records 80,000 to 100,000 clones, about 80% of them present only once. Sequenced: peripheral blood. All receptors derive from a human donor in a cohort sampled during active COVID-19.

The rearrangement links TRBV19 to TRBJ2-1, with TRBD2 matching 10 bases. The CDR3 extends over 16 amino acids. Germline values: CDR1 LNHDA, CDR2 SQIVND (reference sequence). V lost 4 bases, J lost 4 bases, and 7 bases stayed unmatched. The CDR3 loop reads CASSKNPSGSYNEQFF. The CDR3 region has the DNA TGTGCCAGTAGTAAAAATCCTAGCGGGAGTTACAATGAGCAGTTCTTC.

The J gene is TRBJ1-1, the V gene TRBV19; D perhaps matches TRBD1 (6 bases). The V and J ends lost 8 bases and 1 base respectively, with 11 bases between them. Germline V gene data show CDR1 as LNHDA and CDR2 as SQIVND (reference sequence). CDR3 length equals 13 residues. CDR3 coding DNA: TGTGCCAGTTCCCTACAGGGGAACACTGAAGCTTTCTTT. Residues: CASSLQGNTEAFF. The full variable domain, rest sourced from reference TRBV19 and TRBJ1-1, is DGGITQSPKYLFRKEGQNVTLSCEQNLNHDAMYWYRQDPGQGLRLIYYSQIVNDFQKGDIAEGYSVSREKKESFPLTVTSAQKNPTAFYLCASSLQGNTEAFFGQGTRLTVV.

The chain is built from TRBV5-4 and TRBJ2-7; 9 nucleotides agree with TRBD2. The CDR3 loop spans 18 amino acids. The junction had 18 bases not matched to a gene; V was cut back by 4 bases and J by 4 bases. The germline CDR1 and CDR2 sequences are SGHNT and YYREEE (reference sequence). The CDR3 bases are TGTGCCAGCAGCCCTTATATTTCGGGTAGCGGGAGTATGTACGAGCAGTACTTC. As protein: CASSPYISGSGSMYEQYF.

The chain joins TRBV3-1 (or the pseudogene TRBV3-2) to TRBJ2-7, with 11 bases fitting TRBD2. The CDR3 runs 15 residues. The germline V gene encodes CDR1 LGHDT and CDR2 YNNKEL (reference sequence). V lost 4 bases and J lost 6; bases outside the gene matches: 8. The CDR3 region is CASSPSTSGRSEQYF. CDR3 coding DNA: TGTGCCAGCAGCCCCTCCACTAGCGGGAGATCCGAGCAGTACTTC.

J is TRBJ2-5 and V is TRBV18, with TRBD2 matching 13 bases. CDR1 is KGHSH and CDR2 is LQKENI in the germline V gene. V trimming: 3 bases; J trimming: 11 bases; junction bases outside the gene matches: 12. This CDR3 has 16 amino acids. CDR3 bases: TGTGCCAGCTCACCGACCGCCGGGACTAGCGGGATTAAGCAGTACTTC. Protein sequence: CASSPTAGTSGIKQYF.

Comments on this clone: An end of the junction differs from the germline gene, which may be a read error. This chain connects TRBV19 to TRBJ2-7, with a possible D match to TRBD1 (5 bases). Germline V CDR1 and CDR2: LNHDA, SQIVND (reference sequence). This CDR3 contains 13 residues. For the CDR3, the DNA is TGTGCCAATAGTGCGGACACATTTGGCGAGCAGTACTTC. Encoded protein: CANSADTFGEQYF.

The chain links TRBV6-5 to TRBJ2-5; the D gene is possibly TRBD1 (6 bases). CDR1 and CDR2 from the germline V gene are MNHEY and SVGAGI. V was trimmed by 8 bases and J by 4 bases, leaving 20 bases between them. There are 15 residues in the CDR3. The CDR3 is CASLSNPGVGETQYF. The CDR3 DNA reads TGTGCCAGCCTCAGTAATCCAGGGGTGGGAGAGACCCAGTACTTC.

In this sample, this clone turned up many times. CDR3 DNA: TGTGCCATCAGTGGGGGGACTGGGGGCTACGAGCAGTACTTC. Translated: CAISGGTGGYEQYF. The chain employs TRBV10-3 and TRBJ2-7; a possible D gene is TRBD2 (6 bases). The V and J ends lost 4 bases and 3 bases respectively, with 13 bases between them. The germline gives CDR1 ENHRY, CDR2 SYGVKD. This CDR3 has 14 residues.

The gene calls are TRBV6-5 and TRBJ2-6, with D possibly being TRBD1 (6 bases). V was shortened by 7 bases and J by 0 bases, with 10 bases between the two germline ends. The germline gives CDR1 MNHEY, CDR2 SVGAGI. This CDR3 has 15 amino acids. The CDR3: CASNRGGSGANVLTF. Written as DNA, the CDR3 is TGTGCCAGCAACAGAGGGGGCTCTGGGGCCAACGTCCTGACTTTC.

The rearrangement uses TRBV6-2 or TRBV6-3 and TRBJ1-1; 8 positions match TRBD1. The V gene's germline CDR1 is MNHEY and CDR2 SVGEGT. V trimming: 0 bases; J trimming: 6 bases; junction bases outside the gene matches: 3. The CDR3 runs 14 residues. The CDR3 spells CASSYSNRGAEAFF. CDR3 DNA: TGTGCCAGCAGTTACTCGAACAGGGGGGCTGAAGCTTTCTTT.

This sequence joins TRBV18 and TRBJ2-7, with D unclear. Trimming took 4 bases from V and 2 from J, leaving 6 bases between them. CDR1 KGHSH and CDR2 LQKENI come from the germline V gene. This CDR3 is built from 12 residues. CDR3 sequence reads: CASSQSAYEQYF. The CDR3 coding sequence is TGTGCCAGCTCACAAAGCGCCTACGAGCAGTACTTC.

The CDR3 sequence is CASTPGLAGYEQYF. The DNA of the CDR3 is TGTGCCAGCACCCCGGGACTAGCGGGTTACGAGCAGTACTTC. V is TRBV9 and J is TRBJ2-7; 12 bases are a match to TRBD2. This CDR3 contains 14 residues. Germline V lookup: CDR1 SGDLS, CDR2 YYNGEE. J lost 4 bases, V lost 6 bases, and 5 bases had no gene match.

This clone was recorded a few times. The genes are TRBV7-9 and TRBJ2-1; 8 positions agree with TRBD1. V shed 7 bases and J 6 bases; nucleotides not matched to a gene: 11. CDR3 length: 15 residues. CDR1 SEHNR and CDR2 FQNEAQ come from the germline V gene (reference sequence). CDR3 sequence reads: CASMQGAQLGNEQFF. The CDR3 DNA reads as TGTGCCAGCATGCAGGGGGCGCAGTTAGGCAATGAGCAGTTCTTC.

The chain has TRBV5-1 and TRBJ1-2; the D is unclear. The germline CDR1 and CDR2 sequences are SGHRS and YFSETQ. The CDR3 loop spans 16 amino acids. V lost 4 bases, J lost 2 bases, and 18 bases lay in between. For the CDR3, the DNA is TGCGCCAGCAGCATTTGGACGCTCGGAGGGAACTATGGCTACACCTTC. Protein: CASSIWTLGGNYGYTF. Using reference TRBV5-1 and TRBJ1-2 for the parts outside the CDR3, the full variable domain is KAGVTQTPRYLIKTRGQQVTLSCSPISGHRSVSWYQQTPGQGLQFLFEYFSETQRNKGNFPGRFSGRQFSNSRSEMNVSTLELGDSALYLCASSIWTLGGNYGYTFGSGTRLTVV.

The chain recombines TRBV3-1 (or the pseudogene TRBV3-2) with TRBJ2-1; TRBD2 aligns across 10 bases. CDR1 LGHDT and CDR2 YNNKEL come from the germline V gene (reference sequence). Trimming removed 3 bases from V and 10 bases from J; junction bases left unmatched: 9. The CDR3 consists of 15 residues. The CDR3 nucleotides are TGTGCCAGCAGCCAGTCTCTAGCGGGAGCGAGGGAGCAGTTCTTC. It codes for CASSQSLAGAREQFF.

The chain couples TRBV23-1 to TRBJ2-7; 7 bases line up with TRBD1. TRBV23-1 is an ORF; its function is uncertain. This CDR3 spans 13 amino acids. Trimming cost V 3 bases and J 3 bases; bases outside gene matches: 2. The DNA of the CDR3 is TGCGCCAGCAGTCATCCAGGGGGCTACGAGCAGTACTTC. Amino acid sequence: CASSHPGGYEQYF.

This sequence joins TRBV5-1 and TRBJ1-1; 8 nucleotides agree with TRBD1. Germline-derived CDR1 and CDR2 are SGHRS and YFSETQ. There are 12 residues in the CDR3. V was pared by 4 bases and J by 8 bases, with 4 bases of the junction left unmatched. The CDR3, as DNA: TGCGCCAGCAGCCGGGACAGGAGCGAAGCTTTCTTT. Residues: CASSRDRSEAFF.

This chain links TRBV7-2 with TRBJ1-3; 9 nucleotides align to TRBD1. V gave up 5 bases and J gave up 4 bases; unmatched junction bases: 6. The CDR3 contains 15 residues. Germline CDR1 and CDR2: SGHTA and FQGNSA. CDR3 nucleotides: TGTGCCAGCAGCCCGAACACAGGGGGCGGAAACACCATATATTTT. Translated, it gives CASSPNTGGGNTIYF. The full variable domain, in which reference TRBV7-2 and TRBJ1-3 provide the parts outside the CDR3, is GAGVSQSPSNKVTEKGKDVELRCDPISGHTALYWYRQSLGQGLEFLIYFQGNSAPDKSGLPSDRFSAERTGGSVSTLTIQRTQQEDSAVYLCASSPNTGGGNTIYFGEGSWLTVV.

This clone has more than one count but fewer than ten. The rearrangement uses TRBV5-1 and TRBJ1-4, with 9 bases matching TRBD1. With 7 bases clipped from V and 7 bases from J, the junction kept 5 bases outside the gene matches. The germline CDR1 and CDR2 sequences are SGHRS and YFSETQ. The CDR3 consists of 13 residues. Here the CDR3 DNA reads TGCGCCAGCGGACAGGGGTTCGGTGAAAAACTGTTTTTT. Protein sequence: CASGQGFGEKLFF.

This chain uses TRBV28 with TRBJ2-7; a possible D gene is TRBD2 (6 bases). Germline CDR1 MDHEN, CDR2 SYDVKM. The CDR3 has 12 residues. V was trimmed by 11 bases and J by 3 bases, leaving 14 bases between them. Written as DNA, the CDR3 is TGTGCCTCGGCGGGGCAGAGCTACGAGCAGTACTTC. It specifies CASAGQSYEQYF.

There are a few counts of this clone. Sequence at one end of the junction differs from germline and may be a read error. This chain uses TRBV6-5 with TRBJ2-7; D possibly corresponds to TRBD1 (6 bases). This CDR3 is built from 11 residues. Looked up from germline, CDR1 is MNHEY and CDR2 is SVGAGI. The CDR3 sequence is CASSYIRGTGF. Written as DNA, the CDR3 is TGTGCCAGCAGTTACATCAGGGGCACGGGTTTC.

This chain links TRBV3-1 (or the pseudogene TRBV3-2) with TRBJ1-1; D not resolved. V lost 4 bases and J 8 bases, leaving 17 bases between the germline ends. Germline values: CDR1 LGHDT, CDR2 YNNKEL (reference sequence). CDR3 length equals 14 residues. CDR3 in amino acids: CASSPLSGGQEAFF. For the CDR3, the DNA is TGTGCCAGCAGCCCCTTAAGCGGAGGCCAAGAAGCTTTCTTT.